Following are 3 T cell receptor beta chains from one sample sequenced in a study of human T cells and chemical hapten exposure. In TCRdb, the RACE reads were re-called with MiXCR into one record per CDR3 protein. The sample lists 180,000 or so distinct CDR3 sequences, approximately 14% occurring once. The time point denotes: patch test 1, 2 weeks after DPC sensitization. Regarding treatment: therapeutic diphenylcyclopropenone sensitization with weekly scalp DPC. The source was whole blood, collected in connection with sensitization to the hapten diphenylcyclopropenone (DPC). These receptors were obtained from a woman in her 30s with alopecia areata. Some clones in this sample may be carry-over from other donors' samples.

The chain uses TRBV20-1 and TRBJ2-3; no definite D call. Trimming removed 1 base at V and 12 bases at J, with 11 bases between. The CDR3 sequence is 11 residues long. In germline, CDR1 is DFQATT, CDR2 SNEGSKA (reference sequence). CDR3 sequence: CSARAGTSQYF. The CDR3 DNA follows: TGCAGTGCTAGAGCCGGTACCAGTCAGTATTTT.

Ten or more counts support this clonotype. CDR3 nucleotides: TGCAGCGTTGGACCGCAAGAGACCCAGTACTTC. The encoded protein is CSVGPQETQYF. The V call is TRBV29-1, the J call TRBJ2-5; D remains unclear. Trimming cost V 4 bases and J 2 bases, with 5 bases left between them. From germline, CDR1 is SQVTM and CDR2 ANQGSEA. This CDR3 region has 11 residues.

This clonotype occurred a few times. This chain joins TRBV28 and TRBJ2-7, with D perhaps TRBD1 (7 bases). This CDR3 is built from 13 residues. Trimming left V 5 bases short and J 4 bases short, with 12 bases between. Germline V gene sequence: CDR1 MDHEN, CDR2 SYDVKM. The CDR3 region has the DNA TGTGCCAGCAGTCCGGGGGACAGATACGAGCAGTACTTC. Protein: CASSPGDRYEQYF.